The 30 T cell receptor beta chains in this list originate from one sample, sequenced in a study of T cell responses to AZD1222 COVID-19 vaccine. The protocol was immunoSEQ multiplex PCR, while the TCRdb copy is restricted to in-frame clones and leaves out a portion. The table includes about 150,000 clones, about 85% detected once. Sequencing was performed on peripheral blood, taken on day 0 of AZD1222 vaccination. Receptors were obtained from an adult in good health.

The rearrangement links TRBV19 to TRBJ2-2; D is undetermined. Trimming took off 5 bases at V and 4 bases at J, with 8 bases between the two ends. Germline V lookup: CDR1 LNHDA, CDR2 SQIVND (reference sequence). This CDR3 has 13 amino acids. CDR3 in DNA: TGTGCCAGTAGTCCAAGTGGCACCGGGGAGCTGTTTTTT. This translates into CASSPSGTGELFF.

A single count supports this clone. The chain employs TRBV7-2 and TRBJ2-2, with a tentative D call TRBD2 (5 bases). This CDR3 comprises 17 residues. Germline V lookup: CDR1 SGHTA, CDR2 FQGNSA. Deletions cut 3 bases from V and 3 bases from J, with 17 bases between. CDR3 bases: TGTGCCAGCAGCTTTGGGCGGGTTGGGGTAGACACCGGGGAGCTGTTTTTT. This sequence encodes CASSFGRVGVDTGELFF. The whole variable domain, remainder taken from reference TRBV7-2 and TRBJ2-2, is GAGVSQSPSNKVTEKGKDVELRCDPISGHTALYWYRQSLGQGLEFLIYFQGNSAPDKSGLPSDRFSAERTGGSVSTLTIQRTQQEDSAVYLCASSFGRVGVDTGELFFGEGSRLTVL.

The chain combines TRBV9 with TRBJ1-4, with TRBD1 matching 10 bases. This CDR3 spans 17 amino acids. Looked up from germline, CDR1 is SGDLS and CDR2 is YYNGEE. Germline trimming cut 3 bases from V and 0 bases from J; bases unmatched to any gene: 5. CDR3 in DNA: TGTGCCAGCAGCGGGGGACAGGGGAGCTCAACTAATGAAAAACTGTTTTTT. Amino acid sequence: CASSGGQGSSTNEKLFF.

The genes are TRBV7-6 and TRBJ2-7, with D possibly being TRBD1 (6 bases). The CDR3 runs 14 residues. Germline CDR1 reads SGHVS; CDR2 reads FNYEAQ. V was clipped by 6 bases and J by 2 bases, with 14 bases between them. The chain's CDR3 is CASSSQGRAYEQYF. The CDR3 region has the DNA TGTGCCAGCAGTTCCCAGGGGCGCGCCTACGAGCAGTACTTC.

V is TRBV7-9 and J is TRBJ2-3; D is undetermined. Trimming took 0 bases from V and 2 from J, leaving 15 bases between them. This CDR3 contains 17 residues. The germline V gene encodes CDR1 SEHNR and CDR2 FQNEAQ (reference sequence). The CDR3 DNA is TGTGCCAGCAGCTTAGCGAGGCCTATTCCCCACACAGATACGCAGTATTTT. Protein product: CASSLARPIPHTDTQYF.

This chain connects TRBV7-2 to TRBJ1-1; unclear D gene. Trimming cost V 0 bases and J 7 bases, with 6 bases left between them. There are 12 residues in the CDR3. Per germline, CDR1 SGHTA and CDR2 FQGNSA. CDR3 in amino acids: CASSLAGLEAFF. The DNA for the CDR3 is TGTGCCAGCAGCTTAGCCGGACTTGAAGCTTTCTTT.

The chain's CDR3 is CASSPTGGGRNEQFF. In nucleotides, the CDR3 is TGTGCCAGCAGTCCGACAGGGGGAGGGCGCAATGAGCAGTTCTTC. The chain combines TRBV3-1 (or the pseudogene TRBV3-2) with TRBJ2-1; 9 bases agree with TRBD1. Germline CDR1 reads LGHDT; CDR2 reads YNNKEL (reference sequence). Trimming took 6 bases from V and 6 from J; bases not matched to a gene: 9. The CDR3 covers 15 residues.

The chain uses TRBV28 and TRBJ1-1, with a possible D match to TRBD1 (5 bases). Germline CDR1 and CDR2: MDHEN and SYDVKM. The CDR3 totals 15 residues. Trimming removed 2 bases at V and 0 bases at J, with 10 bases between. Here the CDR3 reads CASSLPRQMNTEAFF. Here the CDR3 DNA reads TGTGCCAGCAGTTTACCCCGACAGATGAACACTGAAGCTTTCTTT.

The J gene is TRBJ2-7, the V gene TRBV9; D remains ambiguous. CDR3 size: 15 residues. Germline CDR1 reads SGDLS; CDR2 reads YYNGEE. The V end was cut by 0 bases, the J end by 0 bases, with 10 bases between. DNA of the CDR3: TGTGCCAGCAGCGTAGGCTCAGGTTCCTCCTACGAGCAGTACTTC. It codes for CASSVGSGSSYEQYF.

This rearrangement joins TRBV27 to TRBJ2-1; tentatively, D is TRBD1 (5 bases). The CDR3 is 13 amino acids. V lost 4 bases and J 7 bases, leaving 11 bases between the germline ends. Germline CDR1 is MNHEY and CDR2 is SMNVEV (reference sequence). CDR3: CASSSARGNEQFF. CDR3 bases: TGTGCCAGCAGTTCCGCTAGGGGTAATGAGCAGTTCTTC.

The chain couples TRBV6-6 to TRBJ1-5; perhaps TRBD1 as D (5 bases). Trimming removed 4 bases at V and 7 bases at J, with 17 bases between. The CDR3 contains 15 residues. The germline V gene encodes CDR1 MNHNY and CDR2 SVGAGI (reference sequence). In DNA, the CDR3 is TGTGCCAGCAGTTCCGGTGGGGGGGTGTTCCAGCCCCAGCATTTT. Protein sequence: CASSSGGGVFQPQHF.

The rearrangement uses TRBV3-1 (or the pseudogene TRBV3-2) and TRBJ2-2; D is unresolved. Germline V gene lookup returns CDR1 LGHDT and CDR2 YNNKEL (reference sequence). The CDR3 is 14 residues long. The ends were cut back, 0 bases at V and 7 bases at J, with 9 bases in the middle. The CDR3 DNA reads TGTGCCAGCAGCCAAGATTTAGGTGGCGGGGAGCTGTTTTTT. As protein: CASSQDLGGGELFF.

The J gene is TRBJ1-1, the V gene TRBV25-1, with TRBD1 matching over 9 bases. The CDR3 contains 15 residues. The germline CDR1 and CDR2 sequences are MGHDK and SYGVNS. The ends lost 6 bases at V and 1 base at J; junction bases unmatched: 6. The CDR3: CASSLETGGNTEAFF. In DNA form, the CDR3 reads TGTGCCAGCAGCCTGGAGACAGGGGGGAACACTGAAGCTTTCTTT.

The gene calls are TRBV2 and TRBJ1-1; 8 bases match TRBD1. V was clipped by 6 bases and J by 0 bases; unmatched bases: 3. CDR1 and CDR2 from the germline V gene are SNHLY and FYNNEI. CDR3 length equals 14 residues. This chain's CDR3 is CASRSTGVNTEAFF. CDR3 coding DNA: TGTGCCAGCAGGTCGACAGGGGTGAACACTGAAGCTTTCTTT.

This chain links TRBV2 with TRBJ1-1; D not certain. Trimming cost V 2 bases and J 8 bases, with 9 bases left between them. The CDR3 spans 12 residues. Germline CDR1 and CDR2: SNHLY and FYNNEI. CDR3 coding DNA: TGTGCCAGCAGTGAACGGGTTTGGGAAGCTTTCTTT. It codes for CASSERVWEAFF.

The rearrangement joins TRBV6-5 to TRBJ1-5, with TRBD1 as a possible D gene (6 bases). The CDR3 is 15 amino acids. From germline, CDR1 is MNHEY and CDR2 SVGAGI. Trimming removed 2 bases from V and 0 bases from J, with 8 bases in between. CDR3 sequence reads: CASSYGGSSNQPQHF. The CDR3 nucleotides read TGTGCCAGCAGTTACGGGGGCTCTAGCAATCAGCCCCAGCATTTT.

This clone was seen only a few times. J is TRBJ1-3 and V is TRBV7-2; possible D gene TRBD1, 6 bases. With 1 base removed from V and 0 bases from J, the gap between germline ends came to 7 bases. Germline V CDR1 and CDR2: SGHTA, FQGNSA. The CDR3 extends over 15 amino acids. CDR3 in DNA: TGTGCCAGCAGCTTAGGGGACAACTCTGGAAACACCATATATTTT. Its protein is CASSLGDNSGNTIYF.

CDR3 sequence reads: CASSLGSGVYNEQFF. The CDR3 DNA follows: TGCGCCAGCAGCTTAGGGAGCGGGGTCTACAATGAGCAGTTCTTC. J is TRBJ2-1 and V is TRBV5-1, with 7 bases identical to TRBD2. The CDR3 is 15 residues long. Germline V lookup: CDR1 SGHRS, CDR2 YFSETQ. V lost 2 bases, J lost 3 bases, and 5 bases stayed unmatched.

This sequence joins TRBV2 and TRBJ1-5; D perhaps matches TRBD1 (5 bases). Germline CDR1 is SNHLY and CDR2 is FYNNEI. CDR3 length equals 14 residues. V was trimmed by 4 bases and J by 6 bases, leaving 13 bases between them. In nucleotides, the CDR3 is TGTGCCAGCAGTGCGGGGGGAGCGGTTCAGCCCCAGCATTTT. It specifies CASSAGGAVQPQHF.

This clone was detected a few times. The chain employs TRBV29-1 and TRBJ1-1; 7 bases fit TRBD1. The germline V gene has CDR1 SQVTM and CDR2 ANQGSEA. The CDR3 runs to 14 residues. The junction had 6 bases not matched to a gene; V was cut back by 5 bases and J by 0 bases. The CDR3 nucleotides read TGCAGCGTTAGGGCAGGGGGGATGAACACTGAAGCTTTCTTT. Its translation: CSVRAGGMNTEAFF.

This sequence joins TRBV5-1 and TRBJ2-7; 9 nucleotides line up with TRBD1. Germline V gives CDR1 SGHRS, CDR2 YFSETQ. This CDR3 has 18 amino acids. V trimming: 3 bases; J trimming: 7 bases; junction bases outside the gene matches: 20. CDR3 DNA sequence: TGCGCCAGCAGCTACGTGATGGGACAGGGATTAGTCGCCGGGGAGCAGTACTTC. This gives the protein CASSYVMGQGLVAGEQYF.

J is TRBJ1-5 and V is TRBV28, with D perhaps matching TRBD1 (5 bases). The CDR3 has 15 residues. Germline V gene lookup returns CDR1 MDHEN and CDR2 SYDVKM. Trimming took off 2 bases at V and 3 bases at J, with 11 bases between the two ends. The CDR3: CASSLKGRVNQPQHF. The CDR3 DNA reads as TGTGCCAGCAGTTTAAAGGGCAGGGTCAATCAGCCCCAGCATTTT. The variable domain in full, with the rest retrieved from reference TRBV28 and TRBJ1-5, is DVKVTQSSRYLVKRTGEKVFLECVQDMDHENMFWYRQDPGLGLRLIYFSYDVKMKEKGDIPEGYSVSREKKERFSLILESASTNQTSMYLCASSLKGRVNQPQHFGDGTRLSIL.

This chain joins TRBV5-1 and TRBJ2-1; 11 bases map to TRBD1. V lost 5 bases, J lost 4 bases, and 5 bases stayed unmatched. Germline values: CDR1 SGHRS, CDR2 YFSETQ. The CDR3 contains 15 residues. CDR3: CASSEGQGAYNEQFF. For the CDR3, the DNA is TGCGCCAGCAGTGAAGGACAGGGGGCGTACAATGAGCAGTTCTTC.

The chain is built from TRBV19 and TRBJ2-2, with TRBD1 identical over 9 bases. The trim removed 7 bases at V and 6 bases at J, leaving 6 bases unmatched. CDR1 and CDR2 (germline): LNHDA, SQIVND (reference sequence). The CDR3 extends over 14 amino acids. The CDR3 loop reads CASKLDRGPGELFF. CDR3 DNA sequence: TGTGCCAGTAAGCTGGACAGGGGTCCCGGGGAGCTGTTTTTT. The full variable domain, its missing parts supplied by reference TRBV19 and TRBJ2-2, is DGGITQSPKYLFRKEGQNVTLSCEQNLNHDAMYWYRQDPGQGLRLIYYSQIVNDFQKGDIAEGYSVSREKKESFPLTVTSAQKNPTAFYLCASKLDRGPGELFFGEGSRLTVL.

The chain joins TRBV18 to TRBJ2-1; D is ambiguous. Per the germline V gene, CDR1 is KGHSH and CDR2 is LQKENI. CDR3 size: 16 residues. V was pared by 0 bases and J by 3 bases, with 12 bases between. The CDR3 protein is CASSPPQVADYNEQFF. The CDR3 DNA sequence: TGTGCCAGCTCACCACCTCAGGTAGCAGACTACAATGAGCAGTTCTTC.

This clone occurred once. The rearrangement joins TRBV29-1 to TRBJ1-4; weak D call: TRBD1 (6 bases). CDR3 length equals 13 residues. The V and J ends lost 8 bases and 8 bases respectively, with 18 bases between them. Germline V lookup: CDR1 SQVTM, CDR2 ANQGSEA. CDR3 amino acids: CSMIGGRQEKLFF. The CDR3 DNA reads TGCAGCATGATCGGGGGGCGTCAAGAAAAACTGTTTTTT.

The chain combines TRBV6-5 with TRBJ2-5; 10 bases line up with TRBD2. CDR1 and CDR2 (germline): MNHEY, SVGAGI. Germline trimming cut 6 bases from V and 2 bases from J; bases unmatched to any gene: 6. The CDR3 has 15 amino acids. CDR3 DNA: TGTGCCAGCAGGGAGCCGGGACTAGCGCAAGAGACCCAGTACTTC. Translated: CASREPGLAQETQYF.

V and J are TRBV4-1 and TRBJ1-2; 8 nucleotides match TRBD1. This CDR3 contains 16 residues. Trimming removed 1 base from V and 1 base from J; junction bases left unmatched: 5. Germline V lookup: CDR1 MGHRA, CDR2 YSYEKL. The CDR3 DNA sequence: TGCGCCAGCAGCCAAGGGACAGGGATCAGTAACTATGGCTACACCTTC. Encoded protein: CASSQGTGISNYGYTF.

This clone was recorded once. V gene TRBV12-3 or TRBV12-4 combines with J gene TRBJ1-2; D possibly corresponds to TRBD1 (5 bases). The CDR3 has 12 amino acids. V lost 7 bases and J 3 bases, leaving 9 bases between the germline ends. The CDR3 coding sequence is TGTGCCAGCAACGGGGGGGACTATGGCTACACCTTC. Its protein is CASNGGDYGYTF.

V is TRBV5-6 and J is TRBJ2-1; the match to TRBD1 covers 7 bases. Trimming took 1 base from V and 4 from J; bases not matched to a gene: 8. The CDR3 has 16 residues. Germline values: CDR1 SGHDT, CDR2 YYEEEE. The CDR3 loop reads CASSLWGQSSYNEQFF. DNA of the CDR3: TGTGCCAGCAGCTTGTGGGGACAGTCCTCTTACAATGAGCAGTTCTTC.